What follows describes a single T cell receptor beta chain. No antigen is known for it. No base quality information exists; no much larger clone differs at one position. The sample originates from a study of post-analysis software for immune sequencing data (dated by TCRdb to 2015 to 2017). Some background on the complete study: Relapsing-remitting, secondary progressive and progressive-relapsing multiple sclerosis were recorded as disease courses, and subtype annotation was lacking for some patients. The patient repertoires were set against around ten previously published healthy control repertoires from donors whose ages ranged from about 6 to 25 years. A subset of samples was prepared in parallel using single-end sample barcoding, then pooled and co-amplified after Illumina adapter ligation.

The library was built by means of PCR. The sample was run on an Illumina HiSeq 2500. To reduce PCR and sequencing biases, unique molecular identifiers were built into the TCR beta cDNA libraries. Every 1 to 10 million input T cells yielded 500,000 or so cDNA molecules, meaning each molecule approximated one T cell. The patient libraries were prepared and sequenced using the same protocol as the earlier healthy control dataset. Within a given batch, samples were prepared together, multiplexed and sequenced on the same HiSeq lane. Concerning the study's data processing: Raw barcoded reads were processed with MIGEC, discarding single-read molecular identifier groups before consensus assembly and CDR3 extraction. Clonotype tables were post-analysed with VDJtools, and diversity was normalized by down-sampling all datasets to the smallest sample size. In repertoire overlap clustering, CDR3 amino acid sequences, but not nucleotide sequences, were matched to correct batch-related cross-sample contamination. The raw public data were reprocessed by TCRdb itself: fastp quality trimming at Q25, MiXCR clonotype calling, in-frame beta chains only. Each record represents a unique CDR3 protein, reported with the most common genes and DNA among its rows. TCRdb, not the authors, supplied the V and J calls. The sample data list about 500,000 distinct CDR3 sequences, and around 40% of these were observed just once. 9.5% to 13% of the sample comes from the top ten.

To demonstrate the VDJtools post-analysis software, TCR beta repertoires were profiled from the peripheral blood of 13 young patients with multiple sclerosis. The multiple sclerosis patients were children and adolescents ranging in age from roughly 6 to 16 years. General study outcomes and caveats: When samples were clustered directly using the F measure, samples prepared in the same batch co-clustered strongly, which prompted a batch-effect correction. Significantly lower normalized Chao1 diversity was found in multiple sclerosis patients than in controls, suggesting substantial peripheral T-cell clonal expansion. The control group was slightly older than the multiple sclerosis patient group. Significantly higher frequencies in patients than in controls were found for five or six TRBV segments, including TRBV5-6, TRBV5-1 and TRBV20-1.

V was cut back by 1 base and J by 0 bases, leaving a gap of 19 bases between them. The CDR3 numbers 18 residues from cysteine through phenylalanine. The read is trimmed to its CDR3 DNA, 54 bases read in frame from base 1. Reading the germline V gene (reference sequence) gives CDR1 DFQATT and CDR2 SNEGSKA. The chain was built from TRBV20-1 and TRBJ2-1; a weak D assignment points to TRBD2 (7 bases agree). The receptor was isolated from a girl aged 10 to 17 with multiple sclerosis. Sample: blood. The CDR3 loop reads CSARARGEGGGSYNEQFF. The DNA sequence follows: TGCAGTGCTAGAGCCCGGGGCGAGGGAGGGGGCTCCTACAATGAGCAGTTCTTC.